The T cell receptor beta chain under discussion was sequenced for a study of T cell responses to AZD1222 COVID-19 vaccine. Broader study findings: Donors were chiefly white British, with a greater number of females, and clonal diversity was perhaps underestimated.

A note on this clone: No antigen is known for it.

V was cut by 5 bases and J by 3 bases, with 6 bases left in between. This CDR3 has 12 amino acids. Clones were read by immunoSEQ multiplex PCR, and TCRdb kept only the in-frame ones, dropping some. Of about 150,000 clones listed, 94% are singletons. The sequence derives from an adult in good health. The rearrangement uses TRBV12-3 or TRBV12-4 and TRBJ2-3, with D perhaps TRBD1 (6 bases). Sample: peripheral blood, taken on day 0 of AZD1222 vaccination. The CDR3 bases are TGTGCCAGCAGTAGGGGGACAGATACGCAGTATTTT. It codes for CASSRGTDTQYF.